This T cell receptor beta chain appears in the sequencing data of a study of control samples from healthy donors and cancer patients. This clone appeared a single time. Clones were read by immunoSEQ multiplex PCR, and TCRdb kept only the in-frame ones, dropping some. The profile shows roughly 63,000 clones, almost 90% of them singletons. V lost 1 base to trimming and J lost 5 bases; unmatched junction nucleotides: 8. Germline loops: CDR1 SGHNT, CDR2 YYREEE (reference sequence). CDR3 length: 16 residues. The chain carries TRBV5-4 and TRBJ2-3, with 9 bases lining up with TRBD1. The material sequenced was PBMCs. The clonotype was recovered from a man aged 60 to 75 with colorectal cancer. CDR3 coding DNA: TGTGCCAGCAGCTTGAATTCGGGACAGGGTGGAGATACGCAGTATTTT. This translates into CASSLNSGQGGDTQYF.